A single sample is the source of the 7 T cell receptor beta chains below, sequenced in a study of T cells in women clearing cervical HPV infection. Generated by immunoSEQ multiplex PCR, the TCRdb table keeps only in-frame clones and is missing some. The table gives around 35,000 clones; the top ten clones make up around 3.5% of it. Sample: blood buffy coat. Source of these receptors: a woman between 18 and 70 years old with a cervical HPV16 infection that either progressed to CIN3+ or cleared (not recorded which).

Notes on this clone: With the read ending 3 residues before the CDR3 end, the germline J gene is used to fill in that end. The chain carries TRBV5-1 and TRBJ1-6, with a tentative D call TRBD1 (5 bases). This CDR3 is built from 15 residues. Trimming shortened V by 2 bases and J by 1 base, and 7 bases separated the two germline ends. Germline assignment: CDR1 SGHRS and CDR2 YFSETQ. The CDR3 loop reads CASSFGASYNSPLHF. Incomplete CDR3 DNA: TGCGCCAGCAGCTTTGGGGCGTCCTATAATTCACCC.

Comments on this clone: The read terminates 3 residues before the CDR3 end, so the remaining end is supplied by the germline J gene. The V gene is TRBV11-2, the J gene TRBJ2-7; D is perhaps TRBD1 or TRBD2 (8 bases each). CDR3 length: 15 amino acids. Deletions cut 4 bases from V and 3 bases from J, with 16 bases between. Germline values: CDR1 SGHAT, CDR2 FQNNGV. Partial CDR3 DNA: TGTGCCAGCAGCTCGGGAGGGACAGGTCGCTACGAG. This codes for CASSSGGTGRYE. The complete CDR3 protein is CASSSGGTGRYEQYF. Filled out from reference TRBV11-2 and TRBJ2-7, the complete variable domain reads EAGVAQSPRYKIIEKRQSVAFWCNPISGHATLYWYQQILGQGPKLLIQFQNNGVVDDSQLPKDRFSAERLKGVDSTLKIQPAKLEDSAVYLCASSSGGTGRYEQYFGPGTRLTVT.

The CDR3 sequence is CASSSSGASTDTQYF. CDR3 bases read: TGTGCCAGTAGTTCGAGCGGTGCTAGCACAGATACG. The rearrangement uses TRBV19 and TRBJ2-3; TRBD2 might be the D (5 bases). The read stops 3 residues short of the end of the CDR3; the missing end is completed from the germline J gene. With 5 bases removed from V and 0 bases from J, the gap between germline ends came to 12 bases. This CDR3 is 15 amino acids long. The germline V gene encodes CDR1 LNHDA and CDR2 SQIVND (reference sequence). The full variable domain, its missing parts supplied by reference TRBV19 and TRBJ2-3, is DGGITQSPKYLFRKEGQNVTLSCEQNLNHDAMYWYRQDPGQGLRLIYYSQIVNDFQKGDIAEGYSVSREKKESFPLTVTSAQKNPTAFYLCASSSSGASTDTQYFGPGTRLTVL.

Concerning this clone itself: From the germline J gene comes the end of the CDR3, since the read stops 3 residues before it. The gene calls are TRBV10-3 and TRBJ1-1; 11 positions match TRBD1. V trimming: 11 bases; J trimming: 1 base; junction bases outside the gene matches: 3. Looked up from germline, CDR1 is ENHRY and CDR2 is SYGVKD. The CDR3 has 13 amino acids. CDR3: CAGQGARNTEAFF. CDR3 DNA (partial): TGTGCCGGACAGGGGGCTCGGAACACTGAA.

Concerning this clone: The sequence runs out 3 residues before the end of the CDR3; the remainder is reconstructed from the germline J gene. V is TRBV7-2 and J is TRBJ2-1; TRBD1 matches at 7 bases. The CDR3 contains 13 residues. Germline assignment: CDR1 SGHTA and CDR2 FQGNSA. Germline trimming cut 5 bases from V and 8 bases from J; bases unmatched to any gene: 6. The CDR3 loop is CASSVTGLDEQFF. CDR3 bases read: TGTGCCAGCAGCGTGACAGGGCTAGATGAG.

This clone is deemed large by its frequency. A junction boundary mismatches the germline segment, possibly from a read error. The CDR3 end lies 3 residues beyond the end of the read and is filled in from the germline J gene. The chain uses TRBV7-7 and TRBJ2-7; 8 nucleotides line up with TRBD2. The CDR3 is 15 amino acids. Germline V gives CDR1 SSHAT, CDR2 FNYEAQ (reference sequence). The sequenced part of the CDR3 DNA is TGTGCTAGCAGCTTAGGGGTAGCGGGATACTACGAG. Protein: CASSLGVAGYYE. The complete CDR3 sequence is CASSLGVAGYYEQYF.

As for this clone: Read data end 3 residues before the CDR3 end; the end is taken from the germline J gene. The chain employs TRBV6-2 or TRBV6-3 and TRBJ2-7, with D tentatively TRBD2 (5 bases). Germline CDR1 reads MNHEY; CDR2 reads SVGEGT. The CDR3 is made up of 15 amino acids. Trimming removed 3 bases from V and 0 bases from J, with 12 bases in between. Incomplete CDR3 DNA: TGTGCCAGCAGTTATGTCCGGACTTACTCCTACGAG. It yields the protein CASSYVRTYSYE. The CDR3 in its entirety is CASSYVRTYSYEQYF.